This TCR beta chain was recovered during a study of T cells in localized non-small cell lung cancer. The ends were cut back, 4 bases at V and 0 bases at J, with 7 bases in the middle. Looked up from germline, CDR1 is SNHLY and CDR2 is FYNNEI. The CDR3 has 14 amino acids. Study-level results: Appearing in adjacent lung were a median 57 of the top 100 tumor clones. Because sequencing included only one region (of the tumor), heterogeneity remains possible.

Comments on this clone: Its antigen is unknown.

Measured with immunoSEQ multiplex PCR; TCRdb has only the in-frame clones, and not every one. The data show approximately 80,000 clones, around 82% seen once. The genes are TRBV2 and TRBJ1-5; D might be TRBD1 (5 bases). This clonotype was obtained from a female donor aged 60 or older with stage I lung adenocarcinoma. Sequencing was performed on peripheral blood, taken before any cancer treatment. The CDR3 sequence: CASSGQFSNQPQHF. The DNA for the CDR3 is TGTGCCAGCAGTGGACAGTTTAGCAATCAGCCCCAGCATTTT.